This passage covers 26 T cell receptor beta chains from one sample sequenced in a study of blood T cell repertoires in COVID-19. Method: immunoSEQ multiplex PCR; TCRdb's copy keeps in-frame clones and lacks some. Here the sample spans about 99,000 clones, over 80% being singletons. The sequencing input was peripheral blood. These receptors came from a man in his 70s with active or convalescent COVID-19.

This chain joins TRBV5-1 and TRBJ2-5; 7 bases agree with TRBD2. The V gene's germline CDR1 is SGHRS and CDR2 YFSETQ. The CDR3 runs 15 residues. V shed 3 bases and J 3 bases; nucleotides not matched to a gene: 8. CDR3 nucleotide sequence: TGCGCCAGCAGCTCCGGACTAGTTCGTGAAGAGACCCAGTACTTC. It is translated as CASSSGLVREETQYF.

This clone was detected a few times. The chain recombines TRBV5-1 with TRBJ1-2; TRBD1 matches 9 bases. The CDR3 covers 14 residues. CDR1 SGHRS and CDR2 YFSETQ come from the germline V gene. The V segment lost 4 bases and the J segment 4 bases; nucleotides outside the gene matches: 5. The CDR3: CASSLGDRAYGYTF. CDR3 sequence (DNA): TGCGCCAGCAGCCTGGGGGACAGGGCCTATGGCTACACCTTC. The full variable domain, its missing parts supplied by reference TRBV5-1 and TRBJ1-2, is KAGVTQTPRYLIKTRGQQVTLSCSPISGHRSVSWYQQTPGQGLQFLFEYFSETQRNKGNFPGRFSGRQFSNSRSEMNVSTLELGDSALYLCASSLGDRAYGYTFGSGTRLTVV.

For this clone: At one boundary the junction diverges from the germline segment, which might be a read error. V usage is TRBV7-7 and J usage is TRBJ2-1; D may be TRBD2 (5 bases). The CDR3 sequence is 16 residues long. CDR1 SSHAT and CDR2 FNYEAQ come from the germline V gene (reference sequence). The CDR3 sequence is CASSLDGSRGKSEQFF. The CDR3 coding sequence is TGTGCTAGCAGCTTAGATGGGAGTCGGGGAAAAAGTGAGCAGTTCTTC.

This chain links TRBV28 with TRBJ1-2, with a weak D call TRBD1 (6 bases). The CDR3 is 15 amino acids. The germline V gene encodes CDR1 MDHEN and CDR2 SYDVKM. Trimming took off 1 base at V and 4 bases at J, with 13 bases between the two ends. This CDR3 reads CASSLSGTLSYGYTF. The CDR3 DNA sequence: TGTGCCAGCAGTTTATCTGGGACACTCAGCTATGGCTACACCTTC.

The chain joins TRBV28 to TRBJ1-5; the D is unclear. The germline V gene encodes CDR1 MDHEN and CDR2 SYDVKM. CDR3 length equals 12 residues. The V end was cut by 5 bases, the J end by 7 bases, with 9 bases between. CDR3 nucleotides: TGTGCCAGCAGTCCCCAGATCCAGCCCCAGCATTTT. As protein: CASSPQIQPQHF.

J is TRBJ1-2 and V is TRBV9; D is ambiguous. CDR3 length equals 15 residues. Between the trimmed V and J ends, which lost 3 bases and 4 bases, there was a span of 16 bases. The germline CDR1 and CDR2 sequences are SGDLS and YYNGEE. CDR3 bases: TGTGCCAGCAGCGGAGGGCCCCAGACCGTCTATGGCTACACCTTC. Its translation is CASSGGPQTVYGYTF.

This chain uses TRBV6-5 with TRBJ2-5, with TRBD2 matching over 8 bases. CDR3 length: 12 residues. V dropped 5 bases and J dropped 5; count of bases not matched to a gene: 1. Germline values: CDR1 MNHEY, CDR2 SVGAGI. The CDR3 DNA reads TGTGCCAGCAGTCCTAGCGGGGAGACCCAGTACTTC. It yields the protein CASSPSGETQYF.

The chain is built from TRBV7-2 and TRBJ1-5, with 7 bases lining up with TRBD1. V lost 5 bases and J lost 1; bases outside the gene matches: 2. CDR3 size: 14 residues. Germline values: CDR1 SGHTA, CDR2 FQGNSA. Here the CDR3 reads CASSAQGSNQPQHF. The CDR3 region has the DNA TGTGCCAGCAGCGCACAGGGGAGCAATCAGCCCCAGCATTTT.

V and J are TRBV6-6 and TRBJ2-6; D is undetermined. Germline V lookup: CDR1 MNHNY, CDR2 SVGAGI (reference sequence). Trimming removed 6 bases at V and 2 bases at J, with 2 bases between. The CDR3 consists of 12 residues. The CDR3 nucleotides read TGTGCCAGCAGCGCTGGGGCCAACGTCCTGACTTTC. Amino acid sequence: CASSAGANVLTF.

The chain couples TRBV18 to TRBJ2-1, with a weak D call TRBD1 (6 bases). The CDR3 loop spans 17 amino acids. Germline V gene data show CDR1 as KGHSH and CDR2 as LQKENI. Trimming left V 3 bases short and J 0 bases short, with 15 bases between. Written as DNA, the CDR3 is TGTGCCAGCTCACCCCGGACAGCGATCAGCTCCTACAATGAGCAGTTCTTC. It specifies CASSPRTAISSYNEQFF.

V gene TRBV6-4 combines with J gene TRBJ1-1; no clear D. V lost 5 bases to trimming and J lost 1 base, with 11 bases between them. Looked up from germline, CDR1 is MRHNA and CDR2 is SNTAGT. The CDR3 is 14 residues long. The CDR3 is CASSFDGGNTEAFF. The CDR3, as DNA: TGTGCCAGCAGTTTTGACGGAGGGAACACTGAAGCTTTCTTT.

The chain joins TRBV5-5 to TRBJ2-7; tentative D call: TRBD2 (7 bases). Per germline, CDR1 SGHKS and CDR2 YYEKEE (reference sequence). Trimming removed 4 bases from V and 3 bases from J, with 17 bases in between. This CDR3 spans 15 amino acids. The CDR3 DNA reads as TGTGCCAGCAGCATTGGGGGGGCCGCTCTCTACGAGCAGTACTTC. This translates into CASSIGGAALYEQYF. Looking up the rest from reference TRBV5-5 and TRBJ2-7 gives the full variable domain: DAGVTQSPTHLIKTRGQQVTLRCSPISGHKSVSWYQQVLGQGPQFIFQYYEKEERGRGNFPDRFSARQFPNYSSELNVNALLLGDSALYLCASSIGGAALYEQYFGPGTRLTVT.

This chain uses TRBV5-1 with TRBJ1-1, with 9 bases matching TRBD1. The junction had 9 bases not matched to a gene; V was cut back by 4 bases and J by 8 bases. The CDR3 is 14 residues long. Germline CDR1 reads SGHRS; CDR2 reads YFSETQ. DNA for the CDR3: TGCGCCAGCAGCGATTCTACAGGGGGCGGGGAAGCTTTCTTT. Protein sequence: CASSDSTGGGEAFF.

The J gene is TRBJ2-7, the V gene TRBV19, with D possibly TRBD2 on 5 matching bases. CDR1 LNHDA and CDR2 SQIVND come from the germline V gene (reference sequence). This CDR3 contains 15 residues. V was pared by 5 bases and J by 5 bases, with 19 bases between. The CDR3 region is CASSFRTPGVDEQYF. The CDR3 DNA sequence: TGTGCCAGTAGTTTCCGGACCCCCGGGGTAGACGAGCAGTACTTC.

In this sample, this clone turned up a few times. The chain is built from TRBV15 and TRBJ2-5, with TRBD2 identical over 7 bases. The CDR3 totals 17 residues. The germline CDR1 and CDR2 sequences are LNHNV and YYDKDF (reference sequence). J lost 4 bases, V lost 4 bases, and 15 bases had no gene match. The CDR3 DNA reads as TGTGCCACCAGCAACCCAAGCGGACCCACGGGAGGAGAGACCCAGTACTTC. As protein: CATSNPSGPTGGETQYF.

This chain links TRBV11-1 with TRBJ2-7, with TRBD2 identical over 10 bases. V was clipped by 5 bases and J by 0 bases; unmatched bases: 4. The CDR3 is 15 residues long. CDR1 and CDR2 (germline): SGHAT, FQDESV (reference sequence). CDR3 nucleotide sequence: TGTGCCAGCAGCCTAACTAGCGGGGACTCCTACGAGCAGTACTTC. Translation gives CASSLTSGDSYEQYF.

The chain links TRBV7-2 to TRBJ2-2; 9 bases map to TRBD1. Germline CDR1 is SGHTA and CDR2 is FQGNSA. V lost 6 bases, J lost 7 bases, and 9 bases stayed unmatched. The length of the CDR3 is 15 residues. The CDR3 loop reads CASRSNRGQVGELFF. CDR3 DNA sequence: TGTGCCAGCAGATCCAACAGGGGGCAAGTCGGGGAGCTGTTTTTT.

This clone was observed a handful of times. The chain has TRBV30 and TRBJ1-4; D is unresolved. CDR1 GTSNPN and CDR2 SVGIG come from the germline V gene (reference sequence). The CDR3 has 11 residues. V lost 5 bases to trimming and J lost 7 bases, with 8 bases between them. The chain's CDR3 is CAWGPREKLFF. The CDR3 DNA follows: TGTGCCTGGGGCCCCCGTGAAAAACTGTTTTTT.

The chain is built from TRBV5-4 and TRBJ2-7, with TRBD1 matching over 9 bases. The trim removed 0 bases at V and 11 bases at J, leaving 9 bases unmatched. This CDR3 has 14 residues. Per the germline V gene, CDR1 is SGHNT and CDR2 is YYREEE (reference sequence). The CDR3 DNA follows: TGTGCCAGCAGCTTGGGGGGGACAGGGACAGGCAAGTACTTC. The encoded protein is CASSLGGTGTGKYF.

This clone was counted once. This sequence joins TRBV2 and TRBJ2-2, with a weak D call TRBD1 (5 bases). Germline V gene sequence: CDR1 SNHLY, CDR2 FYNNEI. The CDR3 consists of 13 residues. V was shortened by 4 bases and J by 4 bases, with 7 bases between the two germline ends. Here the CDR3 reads CASSADTTGELFF. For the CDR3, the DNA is TGTGCCAGCAGTGCGGACACCACCGGGGAGCTGTTTTTT.

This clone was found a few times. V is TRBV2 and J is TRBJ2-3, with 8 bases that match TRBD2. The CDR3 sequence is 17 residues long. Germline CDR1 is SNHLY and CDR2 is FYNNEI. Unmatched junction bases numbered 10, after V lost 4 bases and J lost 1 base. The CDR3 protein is CASSVRRGGSGTDTQYF. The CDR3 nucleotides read TGTGCCAGCAGTGTTCGTCGGGGGGGCAGCGGCACAGATACGCAGTATTTT.

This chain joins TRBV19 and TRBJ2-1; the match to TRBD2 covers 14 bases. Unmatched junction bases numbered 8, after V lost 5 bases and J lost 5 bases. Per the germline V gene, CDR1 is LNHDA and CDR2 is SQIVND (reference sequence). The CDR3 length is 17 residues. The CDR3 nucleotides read TGTGCCAGTAGTCCCGGACTAGCGGGGGGACTAAACAATGAGCAGTTCTTC. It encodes CASSPGLAGGLNNEQFF.

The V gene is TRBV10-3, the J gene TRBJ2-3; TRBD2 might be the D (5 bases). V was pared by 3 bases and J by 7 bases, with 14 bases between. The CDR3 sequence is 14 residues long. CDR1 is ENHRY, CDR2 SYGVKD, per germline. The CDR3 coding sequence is TGTGCCATCAGTGACGTCGCTAGCATGAATACGCAGTATTTT. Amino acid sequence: CAISDVASMNTQYF.

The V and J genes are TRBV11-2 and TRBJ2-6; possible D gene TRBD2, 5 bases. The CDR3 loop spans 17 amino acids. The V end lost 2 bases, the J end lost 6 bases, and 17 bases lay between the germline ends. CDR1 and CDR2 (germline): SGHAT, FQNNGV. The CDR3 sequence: CASSLIASPSKANVLTF. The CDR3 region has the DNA TGTGCCAGCAGCTTAATTGCCAGCCCTAGCAAGGCCAACGTCCTGACTTTC.

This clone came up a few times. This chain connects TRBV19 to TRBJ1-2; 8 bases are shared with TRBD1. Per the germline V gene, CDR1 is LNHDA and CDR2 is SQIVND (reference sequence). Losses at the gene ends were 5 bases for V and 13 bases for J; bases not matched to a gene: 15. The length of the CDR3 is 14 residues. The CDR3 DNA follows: TGTGCCAGTAGTGCCACGGGACAGGATGCTACTAGCACCTTC. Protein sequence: CASSATGQDATSTF.

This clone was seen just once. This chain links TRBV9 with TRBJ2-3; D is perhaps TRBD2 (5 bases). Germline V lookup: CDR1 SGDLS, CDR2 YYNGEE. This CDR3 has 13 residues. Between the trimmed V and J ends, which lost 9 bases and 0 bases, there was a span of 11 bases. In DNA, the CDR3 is TGTGCCACCGGGGTATCGAGCACAGATACGCAGTATTTT. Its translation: CATGVSSTDTQYF.